This T cell receptor (beta chain) was sequenced in a study of control samples from healthy donors and cancer patients. The count of this clone is one. The repertoire was sequenced with immunoSEQ multiplex PCR; TCRdb's copy has only in-frame clones and lacks some. This sample has about 110,000 clones; 70% to 85% occur once, and the top ten carry 5% to 8.5%. The CDR3 has 14 residues. J lost 5 bases, V lost 8 bases, and 10 bases had no gene match. CDR1 is MNHEY and CDR2 is SVGAGI in the germline V gene. This chain uses TRBV6-5 with TRBJ2-5; TRBD2 agrees at 8 bases. Input material: blood. This clonotype originated in a young man in good health. CDR3 DNA: TGTGCCAGCGGTTGGGCGGGGGGAGGCGAGACCCAGTACTTC. Translating it yields CASGWAGGGETQYF.